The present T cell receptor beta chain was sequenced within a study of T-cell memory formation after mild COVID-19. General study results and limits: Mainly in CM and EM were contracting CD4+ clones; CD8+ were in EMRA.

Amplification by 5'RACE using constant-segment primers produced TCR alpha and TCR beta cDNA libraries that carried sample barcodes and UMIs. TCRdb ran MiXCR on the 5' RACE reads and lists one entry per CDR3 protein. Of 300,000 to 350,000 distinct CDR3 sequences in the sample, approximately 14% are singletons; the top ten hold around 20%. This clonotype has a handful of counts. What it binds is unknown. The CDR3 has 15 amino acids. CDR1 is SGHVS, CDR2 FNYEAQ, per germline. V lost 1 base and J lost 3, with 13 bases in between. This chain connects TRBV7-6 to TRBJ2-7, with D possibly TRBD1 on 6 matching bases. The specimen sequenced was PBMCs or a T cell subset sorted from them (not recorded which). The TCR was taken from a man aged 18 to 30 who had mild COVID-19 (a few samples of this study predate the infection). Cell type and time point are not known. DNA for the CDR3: TGTGCCAGCAGCTTAGACAAATTACAGGGCTACGAGCAGTACTTC. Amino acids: CASSLDKLQGYEQYF.